This record concerns one TCR beta chain sequence. This sample is part of a study of shared clonotypes between healthy human individuals. Naive CD8 populations comprised CD45RO-negative cells positively selected for CCR7, excluding terminally differentiated effector memory CD45RA+ cells. Profiling relied on immunoSEQ multiplex PCR, and the TCRdb table lists in-frame clones only, not all of them. The table has 800,000 or so clones, approximately 96% seen once; the top ten hold 0.2% to 0.25%. The CDR3 consists of 16 residues. CDR1 SQVTM and CDR2 ANQGSEA come from the germline V gene. V lost 0 bases, J lost 2 bases, and 6 bases stayed unmatched.

The TCR originated in a man aged 30 to 45 in good health. The chain recombines TRBV29-1 with TRBJ2-7, with 11 bases identical to TRBD2. What was sequenced was naive CD8+ T cells sorted from blood. CDR3 loop: CSVEDLSGRGTYEQYF. CDR3 sequence (DNA): TGCAGCGTTGAAGATCTTAGCGGGAGGGGCACCTACGAGCAGTACTTC.